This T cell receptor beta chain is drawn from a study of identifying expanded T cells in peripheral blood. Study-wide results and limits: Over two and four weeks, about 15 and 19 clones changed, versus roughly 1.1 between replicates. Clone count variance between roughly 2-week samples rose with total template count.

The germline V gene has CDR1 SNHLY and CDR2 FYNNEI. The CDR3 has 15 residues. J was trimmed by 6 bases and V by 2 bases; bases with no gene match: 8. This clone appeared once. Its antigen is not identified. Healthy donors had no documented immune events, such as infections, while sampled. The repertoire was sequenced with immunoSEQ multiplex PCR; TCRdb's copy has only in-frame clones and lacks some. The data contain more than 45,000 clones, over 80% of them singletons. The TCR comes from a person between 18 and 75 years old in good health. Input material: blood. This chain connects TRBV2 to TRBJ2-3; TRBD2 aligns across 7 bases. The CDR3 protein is CASSERRETRDTQYF. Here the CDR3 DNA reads TGTGCCAGCAGTGAAAGGCGGGAGACGAGGGATACGCAGTATTTT. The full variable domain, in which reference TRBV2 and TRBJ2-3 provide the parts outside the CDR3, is EPEVTQTPSHQVTQMGQEVILRCVPISNHLYFYWYRQILGQKVEFLVSFYNNEISEKSEIFDDQFSVERPDGSNFTLKIRSTKLEDSAMYFCASSERRETRDTQYFGPGTRLTVL.